This TCR beta chain was identified in a study of OX40 agonist ivuxolimab in advanced cancers. Broadly, across the study: Ivuxolimab was an agonistic, fully human IgG2 monoclonal antibody directed against OX40 (CD134), a costimulatory receptor. Intravenous ivuxolimab was administered to patients every 2 weeks at six dose levels: 0.01, 0.1, 0.3, 1.5, 3 and 10 mg/kg. Of the approximately 50 dose-escalation patients, hepatocellular carcinoma was present in approximately 20, melanoma in some 15, renal cell carcinoma in 9 and head and neck cancer in 9. A male proportion of around 83% and a mean age of 60 years, ranging from roughly 23 to 79, were recorded for the dose-escalation cohort. Prior anti-PD-1, anti-PD-L1 or anti-CTLA-4 therapy was permitted, and checkpoint inhibitors had been received by under 50% of dose-escalation patients. Partial responses occurred in three dose-escalation patients: two with cutaneous melanoma and one with hepatocellular carcinoma. The purpose of peripheral TCRbeta sequencing was to test whether ivuxolimab changed TCR sequence diversity and led to clonal T-cell expansion. The paper describes the monotherapy dose-escalation part (N of about 57 patients) of the phase I trial of ivuxolimab. Beyond this particular receptor, the publication reports: At doses of 0.1 to 3.0 mg/kg, clonal expansion of both CD4+ and CD8+ T cells in blood was seen between baseline and week 6. Low levels of normalized T-cell clonal expansion were also seen in some nonresponding patients. After ivuxolimab, more expanded clones were found on average in CD8+ T cells than in CD4+ T cells. Antigen specificity was not determined for the clonally expanded peripheral T cells. In partial responders in the 0.1-3.0 mg/kg groups, normalized peripheral clonal expansion was found to be among the lowest, especially among CD8+ T cells.

Genomic DNA was isolated from the sorted cells so that the TCRbeta CDR3 region could be sequenced. The immunoSEQ Assay was used for sequencing of TCRbeta CDR3 regions. TCRdb re-hosts the immuneACCESS table, in-frame sequences only. Its copies lack some clones; in the studies checked, an unresolved V gene accounts for under half of them, and the cause for the rest is not known. The sample table shows 65,000 to 85,000 clones, and approximately 92% are seen once. The top ten hold about 0.7% of the sample. From the cysteine up to the phenylalanine, the CDR3 has a length of 13 residues. Only the CDR3 DNA stays, 39 bases, in frame from base 1. The germline V gene encodes CDR1 MNHEY and CDR2 SVGAGI. Trimmed from V: 6 bases; trimmed from J: 4 bases; junction bases lacking a gene match: 3. The trial excluded patients who had a history of autoimmune disease or who were on systemic immunosuppression. Peripheral blood for TCR sequencing was collected from all dose cohorts at baseline, on cycle 4 day 1, and on cycle 7 day 1. The samples were taken from a phase I, first-in-human, multicenter, open-label dose-escalation trial of ivuxolimab. Adults with locally advanced or metastatic head and neck squamous cell, hepatocellular, melanoma or renal cell carcinoma were enrolled in the trial. Before TCR sequencing, CD4+ T cells and CD8+ T cells from peripheral blood were sorted into separate populations.

With respect to this clone: Its target antigen remains unknown. There are no base qualities to consult, and no much larger clone falls within one base.

The sample here was CD4+ or CD8+ T cells sorted from blood, taken in a trial of the OX40 agonist ivuxolimab. The rearranged segments are TRBV6-5 and TRBJ2-3; 8 middle bases align to TRBD1. This receptor was obtained from an adult with an advanced solid tumor such as melanoma, head and neck, liver or kidney cancer. The DNA sequence is TGTGCCAGCAGCGGACAGGGCTCAGATACGCAGTATTTT. This encodes CASSGQGSDTQYF.